This TCR beta chain is from a study of patients and donors after allogeneic stem cell transplantation. This clonotype came up a few times. TCRdb analysed the RT-PCR reads with MiXCR anew, one entry per CDR3 protein. This sample yields about a million distinct CDR3 sequences, of which about a sixth are seen a single time; roughly 6% belongs to the top ten. Germline CDR1 SGHNT, CDR2 YENEEA. This CDR3 is built from 14 residues. The ends were cut back, 7 bases at V and 0 bases at J, with 11 bases in the middle. The specimen sequenced was blood, either unsorted or a sorted T cell fraction (not recorded which). The chain links TRBV11-3 to TRBJ2-3; D gene unclear. The sequence was collected from a human donor who was either an allogeneic HSCT recipient or a stem cell or donor lymphocyte infusion donor (not recorded which). It is not recorded whose cells these are; they may come from a transplant donor. Here the CDR3 DNA reads TGTGCCAGCACCCATTGGGCTAGCACAGATACGCAGTATTTT. This gives the protein CASTHWASTDTQYF.